These T cell receptor beta chains were read from a single sample in a study of blood T cell repertoires in COVID-19. Generated by immunoSEQ multiplex PCR, the TCRdb table keeps only in-frame clones and is missing some. The sample has 200,000 to 300,000 clones, around 87% seen once. Sequencing was done on a sample of peripheral blood. The origin of the receptors is a woman aged 55-70 years with COVID-19, enrolled during active disease. CDR3s include the opening cysteine and the closing phenylalanine or tryptophan. A D gene is named only where the DNA matches it firmly. Clone size appears in some rows only: once, few, many, or a class for an expanded clone.

d_call j_call v_call clone_size cdr3_nt cdr3_aa
. TRBJ2-7 TRBV19 once TGTGCCAGTAGTACAGGCGCATCCATCTACGAGCAGTACTTC CASSTGASIYEQYF
TRBD2 TRBJ2-7 TRBV19 once TGTGCCAGTAGTAAGGGGACTAGCGGGTCCGCCTCCTACGAGCAGTACTTC CASSKGTSGSASYEQYF
. TRBJ2-4 TRBV5-1 . TGCGCCAGCAGCTTGGAGGGGTCCCTAGCGCCCGGCGGAAACATTCAGTACTTC CASSLEGSLAPGGNIQYF
TRBD2 TRBJ2-1 TRBV11-2 . TGTGCCAGCAGCCCCCGGCAGACTAGCGGGAGGCACAATGAGCAGTTCTTC CASSPRQTSGRHNEQFF
TRBD1 TRBJ2-6 TRBV2 . TGTGCCAGCAGCCGACAGGGTGGGGCCAACGTCCTGACTTTC CASSRQGGANVLTF
. TRBJ1-1 TRBV7-6 . TGTGCCAGCAGCTTAGCACCACAGGCGCCTTCATCTGAAGCTTTCTTT CASSLAPQAPSSEAFF
. TRBJ2-3 TRBV27 . TGTGCCAGCAGGAGGACTGGGGCAGATACGCAGTATTTT CASRRTGADTQYF
TRBD1 TRBJ1-5 TRBV7-8 few TGTGCCAGCAGCTTAGGACAGGGGCATCAGCCCCAGCATTTT CASSLGQGHQPQHF
TRBD2 TRBJ2-1 TRBV18 once TGTGCCAGCTCACCTTCCGGACTAGCGGGAGTGGGGGAGCAGTTCTTC CASSPSGLAGVGEQFF
TRBD1 TRBJ1-2 TRBV5-6 . TGTGCCAGCAGCCAAACAGGGGGGGAGTTCTATGGCTACACCTTC CASSQTGGEFYGYTF
TRBD2 TRBJ2-2 TRBV4-1 . TGCGCCAGCAGCCTCAAGACTAGCGGAGTGGGTAGCACCGGGGAGCTGTTTTTT CASSLKTSGVGSTGELFF
TRBD1 TRBJ1-3 TRBV11-2 once TGTGCCAGCAGCTCCGGAACCGGGACAGGGGGCTTAAACACCATATATTTT CASSSGTGTGGLNTIYF
. TRBJ2-2 TRBV6-1 . TGTGCCAGCAGTGCAGTAGGCGGGACAGACGCGACCGGGGAGCTGTTTTTT CASSAVGGTDATGELFF
TRBD1 TRBJ1-1 TRBV20-1 . TGCAGTGCTAGTAGGGACAGCGATGAAGCTTTCTTT CSASRDSDEAFF
. TRBJ1-5 TRBV6-5 . TGTGCCAGCAGAACACTAACAGGTCTCCAGCATTTT CASRTLTGLQHF
TRBD2 TRBJ2-1 TRBV3-1/TRBV3-2 . TGTGCCAGCAGCCAAGAGAGGTCGGTGGGACTAGCGATCAATGAGCAGTTCTTC CASSQERSVGLAINEQFF
. TRBJ1-2 TRBV27 . TGTGCCAGCAGCCCCCGGGGGGAAAACTATGGCTACACCTTC CASSPRGENYGYTF
. TRBJ1-5 TRBV28 . TGTGCCAGCAGTTTTAACAGATACAATCAGCCCCAGCATTTT CASSFNRYNQPQHF
TRBD1 TRBJ1-2 TRBV6-2/TRBV6-3 . TGTGCCAGCAGTCCGCCGGGACAGGGGACCGGAACTCATGGCTACACCTTC CASSPPGQGTGTHGYTF
. TRBJ1-4 TRBV28 . TGTGCCAGCAGTTCCATTACTCCAAGGGGACACATTCTTGAAAAACTGTTTTTT CASSSITPRGHILEKLFF
. TRBJ1-3 TRBV9 . TGTGCCAGCAGCGAGAGGGGAGGGACTGCCTTTGGAAACACCATATATTTT CASSERGGTAFGNTIYF
. TRBJ1-4 TRBV28 . TGTGCCAGCAGTGCTTCGGGAGTCCAGTTCGATGAAAAACTGTTTTTT CASSASGVQFDEKLFF
TRBD2 TRBJ2-2 TRBV6-6 . TGTGCCAGCAGTCGATCTGGACTAGCGGGAGGCCGCTCACCGAACACCGGGGAGCTGTTTTTT CASSRSGLAGGRSPNTGELFF
. TRBJ2-2 TRBV9 . TGTGCCAGCAGCACTCCCAGTGGAGTCGGGGAGCTGTTTTTT CASSTPSGVGELFF
. TRBJ2-5 TRBV29-1 . TGCAGCGTTGTACCGCCGCGGACCCAGTACTTC CSVVPPRTQYF
. TRBJ2-5 TRBV9 . TGTGCCAGCAGCCCCCAGCAGGGATGGACCCAGTACTTC CASSPQQGWTQYF
. TRBJ2-3 TRBV5-1 . TGCGCCAGCAGCTTGCCAGCAGATACGCAGTATTTT CASSLPADTQYF
. TRBJ1-5 TRBV7-8 . TGTGCCAGCAGCTCGCCGGCAGGGCATCAGCCCCAGCATTTT CASSSPAGHQPQHF
. TRBJ1-2 TRBV2 . TGTGCCAGCAGAGGGGGACCCTACACCTTC CASRGGPYTF
. TRBJ1-4 TRBV6-5 . TGTGCCAGCAGGAACCCAGAACCAAATGAAAAACTGTTTTTT CASRNPEPNEKLFF
TRBD1 TRBJ2-1 TRBV19 . TGTGCCAGTACCGGGACAGGGACCTACAATGAGCAGTTCTTC CASTGTGTYNEQFF
. TRBJ2-1 TRBV27 . TGTGCCAGCAGCCTTACAGGGTTTGAGCAGTTCTTC CASSLTGFEQFF
. TRBJ2-7 TRBV7-8 . TGTGCCAGCAGCCGGCGGAGGGAAAGGGCCGAGCAGTACTTC CASSRRRERAEQYF
TRBD2 TRBJ2-1 TRBV6-4 once TGTGCCAGCAGTGACTCGCTAGCGGGAGGGCCCCAGTTCTTC CASSDSLAGGPQFF
TRBD1 TRBJ1-2 TRBV6-5 . TGTGCCAGCAGCCGACAGGGTCGTGACTATGGCTACACCTTC CASSRQGRDYGYTF
TRBD2 TRBJ2-1 TRBV30 . TGTGCCTGGAGTAAAGGACTAGCGCCTTACAATGAGCAGTTCTTC CAWSKGLAPYNEQFF
. TRBJ1-4 TRBV30 . TGTGCCTGGAGTAGCAGGGGAATCAATGAAAAACTGTTTTTT CAWSSRGINEKLFF
TRBD1 TRBJ1-4 TRBV27 . TGTGCCAGCGGGAGGGACAGGGGTTTTGAAAAACTGTTTTTT CASGRDRGFEKLFF
TRBD2 TRBJ2-1 TRBV9 . TGTGCCAGCAGCGCCCTAGCGGGAGGGCCTATTGAGCAGTTCTTC CASSALAGGPIEQFF
. TRBJ1-5 TRBV29-1 . TGCAGCGCCAGTCGGGGAGAAGGCAATCAGCCCCAGCATTTT CSASRGEGNQPQHF
TRBD1 TRBJ1-1 TRBV6-2/TRBV6-3 . TGTGCCAGCAGTTACTCGGGACAGGTTGCTGAAGCTTTCTTT CASSYSGQVAEAFF
. TRBJ2-7 TRBV6-5 . TGTGCCGGACAAGACAGGTACTACGAGCAGTACTTC CAGQDRYYEQYF
. TRBJ1-4 TRBV19 . TGTGCCAGTAGTCCTACGGCAACTAATGAAAAACTGTTTTTT CASSPTATNEKLFF